A single sample gave rise to the 17 T cell receptor beta chains below, sequenced in a study of T-cell memory formation after mild COVID-19 (dated by TCRdb to about 2021). Library generation was performed with 5' RACE. The listed sequencing device is Illumina NovaSeq 6000. TCRdb took the public reads, trimmed them with fastp at Q25, ran MiXCR for clone calling and kept in-frame beta chains. Each CDR3 protein gets just one entry, which takes the most common genes and DNA from the rows behind it. The table for this sample lists 550,000 to 650,000 distinct CDR3 sequences; 15% to 20% of them were counted only once. The ten largest clonotypes hold 8.1% of the sample. Sequenced material: PBMCs or a T cell subset sorted from them (not recorded which). All receptors derive from an adult woman who had mild COVID-19 (a few samples of this study predate the infection). The sample titles of this study are shuffled in the database, so cell type and time point are left out; the donor was told from shared clones.

This clonotype was seen a handful of times. The chain carries TRBV12-3 or TRBV12-4 and TRBJ1-1, with a weak D call TRBD1 (5 bases). CDR3 length: 13 amino acids. V lost 6 bases to trimming and J lost 1 base, with 9 bases between them. In DNA form, the CDR3 reads TGTGCCAGCAGACAAGACAGGAACACTGAAGCTTTCTTT. As protein: CASRQDRNTEAFF.

The V call is TRBV5-1, the J call TRBJ2-2, with a weak D call TRBD1 (6 bases). The CDR3 contains 18 residues. Trimming removed 0 bases from V and 1 base from J, with 16 bases in between. Per germline, CDR1 SGHRS and CDR2 YFSETQ. The CDR3 reads CASSLGPETGQNTGELFF. Here the CDR3 DNA reads TGCGCCAGCAGCTTGGGACCCGAGACAGGCCAGAACACCGGGGAGCTGTTTTTT. Based on the CDR3 plus reference TRBV5-1 and TRBJ2-2, the full variable domain is KAGVTQTPRYLIKTRGQQVTLSCSPISGHRSVSWYQQTPGQGLQFLFEYFSETQRNKGNFPGRFSGRQFSNSRSEMNVSTLELGDSALYLCASSLGPETGQNTGELFFGEGSRLTVL.

This clonotype was found a few times. V is TRBV20-1 and J is TRBJ1-3, with D possibly being TRBD1 (5 bases). Germline V gene data show CDR1 as DFQATT and CDR2 as SNEGSKA (reference sequence). The CDR3 loop spans 17 amino acids. Trimming left V 0 bases short and J 4 bases short, with 19 bases between. This CDR3 is CSARDDLGTQGGNTIYF. CDR3 coding DNA: TGCAGTGCTAGAGATGACCTCGGGACCCAGGGAGGAAACACCATATATTTT.

The sample holds many counts of this clonotype. The DNA for the CDR3 is TGTGCCAGCACAAAGGGACAGGGCAAGCTAAATGAGCAGTTCTTC. Translation gives CASTKGQGKLNEQFF. J is TRBJ2-1 and V is TRBV6-5; 9 positions agree with TRBD1. The CDR3 covers 15 residues. Trimming removed 7 bases from V and 7 bases from J; junction bases left unmatched: 11. The V gene's germline CDR1 is MNHEY and CDR2 SVGAGI.

The CDR3 here is CASRPGQRETEAFF. DNA for the CDR3: TGTGCCAGCAGGCCGGGACAGCGAGAGACTGAAGCTTTCTTT. The J gene is TRBJ1-1, the V gene TRBV7-9; 7 bases fit TRBD1. Germline V CDR1 and CDR2: SEHNR, FQNEAQ (reference sequence). The V gene end was trimmed by 6 bases and the J gene end by 5 bases; junction bases not matched to a gene: 9. The CDR3 runs 14 residues.

The V and J genes are TRBV7-2 and TRBJ1-2; TRBD1 is a possible D gene (6 bases). The germline CDR1 and CDR2 sequences are SGHTA and FQGNSA. Trimming left V 2 bases short and J 6 bases short, with 19 bases between. This CDR3 comprises 16 residues. The CDR3 coding sequence is TGTGCCAGCAGCTTAAACCTCCGGGGGGGCGCTGATGGCTACACCTTC. This gives the protein CASSLNLRGGADGYTF.

This rearrangement joins TRBV6-5 to TRBJ1-3, with TRBD1 identical over 7 bases. CDR1 is MNHEY and CDR2 is SVGAGI in the germline V gene. Trimming took 5 bases from V and 4 from J; bases not matched to a gene: 5. The length of the CDR3 is 14 residues. The CDR3 reads CASSPTGQGNTIYF. CDR3 DNA: TGTGCCAGCAGTCCAACGGGACAGGGAAACACCATATATTTT.

This clonotype turned up a few times. This chain connects TRBV10-3 to TRBJ2-1; TRBD2 matches 7 bases. CDR1 and CDR2 from the germline V gene are ENHRY and SYGVKD. The CDR3 covers 13 residues. V lost 6 bases to trimming and J lost 3 bases; unmatched junction nucleotides: 2. CDR3 sequence reads: CAISRGVYNEQFF. In DNA, the CDR3 is TGTGCCATCAGCCGGGGGGTCTACAATGAGCAGTTCTTC.

The table lists this clonotype with a few counts. The genes are TRBV29-1 and TRBJ2-1; 10 positions match TRBD2. Germline-derived CDR1 and CDR2 are SQVTM and ANQGSEA. The CDR3 length is 14 residues. The V gene end was trimmed by 3 bases and the J gene end by 7 bases; junction bases not matched to a gene: 6. For the CDR3, the DNA is TGCAGCGTTGATGCAAGTAGCGGGAGGAATGAGCAGTTCTTC. Translation gives CSVDASSGRNEQFF.

The V gene is TRBV28, the J gene TRBJ1-2; 7 nucleotides line up with TRBD1. V lost 5 bases to trimming and J lost 2 bases; unmatched junction nucleotides: 5. The CDR3 sequence is 14 residues long. CDR1 MDHEN and CDR2 SYDVKM come from the germline V gene. The DNA of the CDR3 is TGTGCCAGCAGTCCATGGGACAGAAACTATGGCTACACCTTC. This sequence encodes CASSPWDRNYGYTF.

The rearrangement joins TRBV6-1 to TRBJ1-6, with a tentative D call TRBD1 (5 bases). This CDR3 contains 15 residues. The germline V gene has CDR1 MNHNS and CDR2 SASEGT. The germline V and J ends were trimmed by 6 bases and 10 bases, with 19 bases remaining between them. The CDR3 protein is CASSVLEQAQSPLHF. CDR3 DNA: TGTGCCAGCAGCGTATTGGAACAGGCTCAATCACCCCTCCACTTT.

The chain combines TRBV6-5 with TRBJ2-7; D unclear. The CDR3 is 15 amino acids. Trimming took off 0 bases at V and 0 bases at J, with 9 bases between the two ends. Germline loops: CDR1 MNHEY, CDR2 SVGAGI. CDR3 residues: CASSYSDTSSYEQYF. The CDR3 DNA sequence: TGTGCCAGCAGTTACTCAGACACAAGCTCCTACGAGCAGTACTTC.

The chain uses TRBV4-1 and TRBJ1-4; TRBD1 matches 11 bases. Germline CDR1 and CDR2: MGHRA and YSYEKL. The CDR3 totals 16 residues. V shed 4 bases and J 7 bases; nucleotides not matched to a gene: 8. In DNA, the CDR3 is TGCGCCAGCAGCCGCGGACAGGGGGCGCGCGGTGAAAAACTGTTTTTT. It translates to CASSRGQGARGEKLFF.

This sequence joins TRBV4-1 and TRBJ2-2; D unclear. Germline V gene data show CDR1 as MGHRA and CDR2 as YSYEKL. CDR3 length: 12 amino acids. V shed 1 base and J shed 7 bases, with 4 bases lying between them. This CDR3 is CASSQGNGELFF. CDR3 nucleotide sequence: TGCGCCAGCAGCCAAGGGAACGGGGAGCTGTTTTTT.

This clonotype was observed a handful of times. The chain joins TRBV7-9 to TRBJ2-7; D might be TRBD1 (5 bases). Trimming left V 1 base short and J 0 bases short, with 16 bases between. Germline CDR1 SEHNR, CDR2 FQNEAQ (reference sequence). The CDR3 runs to 17 residues. In DNA, the CDR3 is TGTGCCAGCAGCTTAGATCTCAGGGCCTTAAGCTCCTACGAGCAGTACTTC. Amino acids: CASSLDLRALSSYEQYF.

This clonotype occurred a few times. The chain carries TRBV6-5 and TRBJ1-2, with a tentative D call TRBD1 (6 bases). This CDR3 is built from 16 residues. Trimming took 6 bases from V and 2 from J, leaving 19 bases between them. Germline loops: CDR1 MNHEY, CDR2 SVGAGI. The chain's CDR3 is CASSQLFGQPNYGYTF. CDR3 bases: TGTGCCAGCAGCCAGTTATTTGGACAGCCAAACTATGGCTACACCTTC.

This clonotype turned up a few times. The CDR3 DNA follows: TGCGCCAGCAGCGAGGCGACAGGGGCCGCCAAAAACATTCAGTACTTC. Amino acid sequence: CASSEATGAAKNIQYF. The V gene is TRBV5-1, the J gene TRBJ2-4; the match to TRBD1 covers 8 bases. The CDR3 has 16 amino acids. The V gene's germline CDR1 is SGHRS and CDR2 YFSETQ. Trimming removed 4 bases from V and 1 base from J; junction bases left unmatched: 7. Together with reference TRBV5-1 and TRBJ2-4, the CDR3 gives the full variable domain: KAGVTQTPRYLIKTRGQQVTLSCSPISGHRSVSWYQQTPGQGLQFLFEYFSETQRNKGNFPGRFSGRQFSNSRSEMNVSTLELGDSALYLCASSEATGAAKNIQYFGAGTRLSVL.